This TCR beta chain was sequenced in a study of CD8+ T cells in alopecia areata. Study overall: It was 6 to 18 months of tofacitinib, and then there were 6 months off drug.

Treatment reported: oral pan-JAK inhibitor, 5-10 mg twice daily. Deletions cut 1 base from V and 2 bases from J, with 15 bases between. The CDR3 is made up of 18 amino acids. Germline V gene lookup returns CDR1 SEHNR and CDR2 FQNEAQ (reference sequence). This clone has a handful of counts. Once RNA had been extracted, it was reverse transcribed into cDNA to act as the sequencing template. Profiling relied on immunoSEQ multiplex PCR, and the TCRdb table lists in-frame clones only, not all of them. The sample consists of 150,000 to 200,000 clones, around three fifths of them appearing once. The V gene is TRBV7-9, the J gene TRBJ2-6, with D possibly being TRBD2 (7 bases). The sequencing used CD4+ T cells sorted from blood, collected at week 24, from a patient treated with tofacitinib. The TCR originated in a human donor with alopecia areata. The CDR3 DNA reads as TGTGCCAGCAGCTTAGAAAGTCGGGGGGCCGCTGGGGCCAACGTCCTGACTTTC. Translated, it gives CASSLESRGAAGANVLTF.